The 5 T cell receptor beta chains below come from one sample, sequenced in a study of blood T cell repertoires in COVID-19. TCRdb's table, derived via immunoSEQ multiplex PCR, lists solely in-frame clones and lacks some. The sample has about 400,000 clones, roughly 89% seen once. The sample consisted of peripheral blood. The receptors here all came from a woman younger than 45 with active or convalescent COVID-19.

The V gene is TRBV7-9, the J gene TRBJ2-7, with TRBD2 matching 13 bases. V dropped 5 bases and J dropped 7; count of bases not matched to a gene: 11. The length of the CDR3 is 16 residues. Germline V gene sequence: CDR1 SEHNR, CDR2 FQNEAQ (reference sequence). CDR3: CASSPYAGTSGNEQYF. CDR3 coding DNA: TGTGCCAGCAGCCCGTACGCCGGGACTAGCGGGAATGAGCAGTACTTC.

The genes are TRBV4-1 and TRBJ2-1; a possible D gene is TRBD2 (6 bases). Trimming shortened V by 6 bases and J by 3 bases, and 24 bases separated the two germline ends. The CDR3 length is 18 residues. CDR1 and CDR2 (germline): MGHRA, YSYEKL. The CDR3 spells CASSSPGLAHRVYNEQFF. The CDR3 DNA follows: TGCGCCAGCAGTTCTCCTGGGCTAGCGCATCGTGTCTACAATGAGCAGTTCTTC.

V is TRBV18 and J is TRBJ2-6; a weak D match, TRBD1 (6 bases). The CDR3 is made up of 18 amino acids. Germline CDR1 and CDR2: KGHSH and LQKENI. V was trimmed by 6 bases and J by 0 bases, leaving 18 bases between them. For the CDR3, the DNA is TGTGCCAGCTCGAAAGGCGGACAGTTTGACTCTGGGGCCAACGTCCTGACTTTC. The encoded protein is CASSKGGQFDSGANVLTF. Together with reference TRBV18 and TRBJ2-6, the CDR3 gives the full variable domain: NAGVMQNPRHLVRRRGQEARLRCSPMKGHSHVYWYRQLPEEGLKFMVYLQKENIIDESGMPKERFSAEFPKEGPSILRIQQVVRGDSAAYFCASSKGGQFDSGANVLTFGAGSRLTVL.

V usage is TRBV2 and J usage is TRBJ2-7, with 9 positions matching TRBD1. Germline lookup yields CDR1 SNHLY and CDR2 FYNNEI. The CDR3 has 15 amino acids. The V gene end was trimmed by 5 bases and the J gene end by 3 bases; junction bases not matched to a gene: 8. The CDR3 loop reads CASSTDRGTFYEQYF. DNA of the CDR3: TGTGCCAGCAGTACAGACAGGGGGACTTTCTACGAGCAGTACTTC.

This clone came up once. As DNA, the CDR3 is TGTGCCAGTACACGGGACAGGGGAGGCACAGATACGCAGTATTTT. Amino acid sequence: CASTRDRGGTDTQYF. This chain joins TRBV2 and TRBJ2-3; 10 nucleotides align to TRBD1. Trimming cost V 9 bases and J 1 base; bases outside gene matches: 7. Germline V gene sequence: CDR1 SNHLY, CDR2 FYNNEI. This CDR3 contains 15 residues. The full variable domain, in which reference TRBV2 and TRBJ2-3 provide the parts outside the CDR3, is EPEVTQTPSHQVTQMGQEVILRCVPISNHLYFYWYRQILGQKVEFLVSFYNNEISEKSEIFDDQFSVERPDGSNFTLKIRSTKLEDSAMYFCASTRDRGGTDTQYFGPGTRLTVL.